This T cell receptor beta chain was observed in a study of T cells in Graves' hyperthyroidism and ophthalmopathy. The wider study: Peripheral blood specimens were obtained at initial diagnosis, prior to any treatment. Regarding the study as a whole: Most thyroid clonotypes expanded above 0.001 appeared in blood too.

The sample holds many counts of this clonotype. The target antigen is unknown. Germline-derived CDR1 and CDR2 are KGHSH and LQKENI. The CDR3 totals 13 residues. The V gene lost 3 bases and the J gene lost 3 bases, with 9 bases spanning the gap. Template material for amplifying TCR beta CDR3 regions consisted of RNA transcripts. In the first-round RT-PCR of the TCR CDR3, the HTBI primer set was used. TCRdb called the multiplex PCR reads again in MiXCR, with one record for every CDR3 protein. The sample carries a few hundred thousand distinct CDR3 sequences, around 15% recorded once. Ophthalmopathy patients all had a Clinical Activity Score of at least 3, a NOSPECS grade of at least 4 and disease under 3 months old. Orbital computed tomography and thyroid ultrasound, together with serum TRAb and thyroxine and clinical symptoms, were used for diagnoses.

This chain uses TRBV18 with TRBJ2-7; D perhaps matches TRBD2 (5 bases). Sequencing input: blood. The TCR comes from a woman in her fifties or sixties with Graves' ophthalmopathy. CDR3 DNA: TGTGCCAGCTCACCGACGGGATTCTACGAGCAGTACTTC. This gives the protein CASSPTGFYEQYF. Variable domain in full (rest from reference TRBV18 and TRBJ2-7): NAGVMQNPRHLVRRRGQEARLRCSPMKGHSHVYWYRQLPEEGLKFMVYLQKENIIDESGMPKERFSAEFPKEGPSILRIQQVVRGDSAAYFCASSPTGFYEQYFGPGTRLTVT.